These T cell receptor beta chains were read from a single sample in a study of spatial heterogeneity in lung cancer. TCRdb independently ran MiXCR on the 5' RACE reads; one entry per CDR3 protein. There are fewer than 100,000 distinct CDR3 sequences in the sample; less than 20% occur only once, and 21% lies in the top ten. This specimen was PBMCs, taken at follow-up. The receptor set was obtained from a male donor with early-stage non-small cell lung cancer. The CDR3 runs from the conserved cysteine through the conserved F or W. A D gene is named only where the DNA matches it firmly. Only some rows state a clone size, as once, few, many or a class for expanded clones.

many	TRBV4-1	TRBD2	TRBJ2-7	CASSQLTSGSPYEQYF	TGCGCCAGCAGCCAGCTAACTAGCGGGAGCCCCTACGAGCAGTACTTC
few	TRBV2	-	TRBJ1-4	CASSLSREKLFF	TGTGCCAGCAGTTTAAGTAGGGAAAAACTGTTTTTT
-	TRBV4-1	-	TRBJ1-5	CASSQEEESPFSNQPQHF	TGCGCCAGCAGCCAAGAAGAAGAAAGTCCTTTCAGCAATCAGCCCCAGCATTTT
-	TRBV5-1	TRBD1	TRBJ1-1	CASSQGQPGSTEAFF	TGCGCCAGCAGCCAGGGACAGCCAGGAAGCACTGAAGCTTTCTTT
-	TRBV30	TRBD2	TRBJ2-7	CAWRGTSGPYEQYF	TGTGCCTGGAGAGGGACTAGCGGCCCCTACGAGCAGTACTTC
few	TRBV10-3	-	TRBJ2-7	CAISVDIRYEQYF	TGTGCCATCAGTGTCGACATTCGTTACGAGCAGTACTTC
few	TRBV6-6	-	TRBJ1-2	CASSDSPTYGYTF	TGTGCCAGCAGTGACTCACCTACCTATGGCTACACCTTC
-	TRBV20-1	-	TRBJ2-1	CSARRDSYNEQFF	TGCAGTGCTAGGCGGGACTCCTACAATGAGCAGTTCTTC
-	TRBV7-7	-	TRBJ2-7	CASSLQEAVGEQYF	TGTGCCAGCAGCCTCCAAGAAGCGGTCGGCGAGCAGTACTTC
few	TRBV4-3	-	TRBJ2-3	CASSQEFASTDTQYF	TGCGCCAGCAGCCAAGAATTTGCTAGCACAGATACGCAGTATTTT
-	TRBV19	-	TRBJ1-1	CASSSAGSSNTEAFF	TGTGCCAGTAGTTCAGCCGGGAGTTCGAACACTGAAGCTTTCTTT
-	TRBV15	-	TRBJ2-5	CATSRTQGNQETQYF	TGTGCCACCAGCAGAACACAGGGAAACCAAGAGACCCAGTACTTC
-	TRBV30	-	TRBJ1-6	CAWSVRYRESGNSPLHF	TGTGCCTGGAGTGTACGATACAGGGAGTCGGGGAATTCACCCCTCCACTTT
-	TRBV12-3/TRBV12-4	TRBD1	TRBJ2-1	CASRRSGDRNNEQFF	TGTGCCAGCAGGCGCTCCGGGGACAGGAACAATGAGCAGTTCTTC
-	TRBV20-1	-	TRBJ2-2	CSARDESRRTGELFF	TGCAGTGCTAGAGATGAGAGCCGGAGGACCGGGGAGCTGTTTTTT
once	TRBV2	TRBD2	TRBJ2-3	CASWASGGADTQYF	TGTGCCAGCTGGGCTAGCGGGGGGGCGGATACGCAGTATTTT
many	TRBV9	-	TRBJ2-5	CASSLGSTAETQYF	TGTGCCAGCAGTCTTGGGAGTACGGCAGAGACCCAGTACTTC
-	TRBV20-1	TRBD2	TRBJ2-1	CSARDDVPGLAEYRSYNEQFF	TGCAGTGCTAGAGACGACGTCCCGGGACTAGCGGAATACCGCTCCTACAATGAGCAGTTCTTC
few	TRBV24-1	TRBD1	TRBJ2-1	CATSGSGQGSNEQFF	TGTGCCACCAGTGGTTCGGGACAGGGGTCCAATGAGCAGTTCTTC
few	TRBV2	-	TRBJ2-2	CAWGQSTGELFF	TGTGCCTGGGGACAATCCACCGGGGAGCTGTTTTTT
many	TRBV27	TRBD2	TRBJ2-7	CASSPLTSGSDYEQYF	TGTGCCAGCAGTCCCCTAACTAGCGGGAGCGACTACGAGCAGTACTTC
few	TRBV7-2	-	TRBJ2-5	CASSPQATTQETQYF	TGTGCCAGCAGCCCCCAGGCTACCACACAAGAGACCCAGTACTTC
-	TRBV6-5	-	TRBJ1-1	CASSPIRFLMNTEAFF	TGTGCCAGCAGCCCCATCCGTTTCCTTATGAACACTGAAGCTTTCTTT
-	TRBV5-1	TRBD1	TRBJ2-3	CASSYQGASGTDTQYF	TGCGCCAGCAGCTATCAGGGGGCATCCGGCACAGATACGCAGTATTTT
few	TRBV4-2	-	TRBJ1-2	CASSQDRDIGFDGYTF	TGTGCCAGCAGCCAAGACCGGGACATCGGATTCGATGGCTACACCTTC
-	TRBV2	-	TRBJ1-5	CASRKGGEGNQPQHF	TGTGCCAGCAGGAAAGGGGGAGAGGGCAATCAGCCCCAGCATTTT
few	TRBV7-2	TRBD2	TRBJ2-1	CASSDGTIQYNEQFF	TGTGCCAGCAGCGACGGGACTATCCAATACAATGAGCAGTTCTTC
-	TRBV20-1	TRBD2	TRBJ2-1	CSASVAGVDNEQFF	TGCAGTGCTAGTGTGGCGGGAGTTGACAATGAGCAGTTCTTC
many	TRBV20-1	-	TRBJ2-3	CSARDIGDTQYF	TGCAGTGCTAGAGATATTGGAGATACGCAGTATTTT
-	TRBV25-1	TRBD2	TRBJ2-5	CASSEFDSGGYQETQYF	TGTGCCAGCAGTGAATTTGATAGCGGGGGGTACCAAGAGACCCAGTACTTC
-	TRBV24-1	-	TRBJ2-2	CAIGQTNTGELFF	TGTGCCATCGGACAGACGAACACCGGGGAGCTGTTTTTT
many	TRBV20-1	TRBD2	TRBJ2-5	CSAWTSGRHQETQYF	TGCAGTGCCTGGACTAGCGGGAGACACCAAGAGACCCAGTACTTC
-	TRBV4-2	-	TRBJ1-3	CASSQDAGSWAGNTIYF	TGTGCCAGCAGCCAAGATGCGGGCTCCTGGGCTGGAAACACCATATATTTT
-	TRBV2	TRBD2	TRBJ2-2	CASRKKRENTGELFF	TGTGCCAGCAGGAAAAAGCGGGAGAACACCGGGGAGCTGTTTTTT
-	TRBV5-1	TRBD1	TRBJ2-5	CASSLVQGGLGETQYF	TGCGCCAGCAGCTTGGTACAGGGGGGATTGGGAGAGACCCAGTACTTC
few	TRBV7-2	-	TRBJ2-2	CASSLTWGTGELFF	TGTGCCAGCAGCTTAACCTGGGGGACCGGGGAGCTGTTTTTT
few	TRBV19	-	TRBJ1-1	CASSYDRRLTEAFF	TGTGCCAGTAGTTACGACAGAAGGTTGACTGAAGCTTTCTTT
few	TRBV2	TRBD1	TRBJ1-2	CASRRTGGDYGYTF	TGTGCCAGCAGGAGGACAGGGGGCGACTATGGCTACACCTTC
-	TRBV6-5	-	TRBJ2-3	CASNDDVGTQYF	TGTGCCAGCAACGACGACGTCGGGACGCAGTATTTT
many	TRBV7-2	TRBD1	TRBJ2-5	CASRDRGETQYF	TGTGCCAGCAGGGACAGGGGGGAGACCCAGTACTTC
-	TRBV4-1	TRBD1	TRBJ2-7	CASSQEPGQGRYEQYF	TGCGCCAGCAGCCAAGAACCGGGACAGGGTCGCTACGAGCAGTACTTC
-	TRBV20-1	-	TRBJ1-2	CSAVGEHRTLRDGYTF	TGCAGTGCTGTTGGAGAACACAGGACCCTACGGGATGGCTACACCTTC
-	TRBV7-9	TRBD1	TRBJ2-5	CASSLGGQGRPETQYF	TGTGCCAGCAGCTTAGGTGGACAGGGAAGGCCGGAGACCCAGTACTTC
few	TRBV2	-	TRBJ2-4	CASSPYHENIQYF	TGTGCCAGCAGCCCCTATCACGAAAACATTCAGTACTTC
-	TRBV20-1	-	TRBJ2-3	CSGVDTQYF	TGCAGTGGGGTGGATACGCAGTATTTT
many	TRBV7-7	-	TRBJ2-3	CASSRDWTDTQYF	TGTGCCAGCAGCAGGGACTGGACAGATACGCAGTATTTT
few	TRBV5-6	-	TRBJ2-5	CASSLDQVGETQYF	TGTGCCAGCAGCTTGGATCAGGTGGGGGAGACCCAGTACTTC
few	TRBV7-2	-	TRBJ2-5	CASSPRDGKETQYF	TGTGCCAGCAGCCCAAGGGACGGGAAAGAGACCCAGTACTTC
few	TRBV6-5	TRBD2	TRBJ2-7	CASKKGLTAYEQYF	TGTGCCAGCAAGAAGGGACTAACAGCCTACGAGCAGTACTTC
medium-sized	TRBV20-1	TRBD2	TRBJ2-1	CSANVAGVNEQFF	TGCAGTGCTAATGTAGCGGGAGTCAATGAGCAGTTCTTC